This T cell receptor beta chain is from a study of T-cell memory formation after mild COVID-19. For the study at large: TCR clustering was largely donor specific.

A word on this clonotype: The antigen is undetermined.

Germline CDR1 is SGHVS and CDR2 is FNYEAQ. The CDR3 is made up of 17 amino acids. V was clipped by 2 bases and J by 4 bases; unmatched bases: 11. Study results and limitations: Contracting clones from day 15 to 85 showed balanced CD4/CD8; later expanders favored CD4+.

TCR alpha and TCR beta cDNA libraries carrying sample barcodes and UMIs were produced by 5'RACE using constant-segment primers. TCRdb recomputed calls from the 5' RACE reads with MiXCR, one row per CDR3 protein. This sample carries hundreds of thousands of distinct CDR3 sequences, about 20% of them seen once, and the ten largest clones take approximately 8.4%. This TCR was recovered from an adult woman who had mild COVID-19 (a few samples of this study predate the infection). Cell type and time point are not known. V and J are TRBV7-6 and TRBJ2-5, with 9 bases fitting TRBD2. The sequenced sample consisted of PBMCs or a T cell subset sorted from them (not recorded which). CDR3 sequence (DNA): TGTGCCAGCAGCTTATTAGCGGGGGTGGGTCTTGCAGAGACCCAGTACTTC. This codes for CASSLLAGVGLAETQYF. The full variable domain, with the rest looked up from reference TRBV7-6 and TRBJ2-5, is GAGVSQSPRYKVTKRGQDVALRCDPISGHVSLYWYRQALGQGPEFLTYFNYEAQQDKSGLPNDRFSAERPEGSISTLTIQRTEQRDSAMYRCASSLLAGVGLAETQYFGPGTRLLVL.